The 20 T cell receptor beta chains below were found in one sample sequenced in a study of blood T cells in healthy people across ages. The second PCR ran roughly 6 to 11 cycles with a sample-barcoded 5' primer and J-beta primers. TCRdb processed the 5' RACE reads anew with MiXCR; each CDR3 protein has one entry. The data hold fewer than 950,000 distinct CDR3 sequences, with 53% observed a single time. Sequenced input: blood. All receptors derive from a man older than 75 in good health.

This clonotype was detected a few times. The CDR3 loop reads CSVERAGVSDTQYF. The CDR3 bases are TGCAGCGTTGAAAGGGCGGGAGTGTCAGATACGCAGTATTTT. This rearrangement joins TRBV29-1 to TRBJ2-3; 7 bases line up with TRBD2. The ends lost 2 bases at V and 4 bases at J; junction bases unmatched: 6. The germline V gene has CDR1 SQVTM and CDR2 ANQGSEA. The CDR3 contains 14 residues.

The chain links TRBV27 to TRBJ2-7; maybe TRBD1 (5 bases). The germline gives CDR1 MNHEY, CDR2 SMNVEV (reference sequence). The CDR3 contains 15 residues. Trimming stripped 6 bases from V and 3 bases from J, with 18 bases between. CDR3 residues: CASSSFMGTGYEQYF. The DNA of the CDR3 is TGTGCCAGCAGCTCGTTTATGGGCACAGGCTACGAGCAGTACTTC.

The V and J genes are TRBV24-1 and TRBJ2-2; D might be TRBD1 or TRBD2, each matching 5 bases. The germline V gene has CDR1 KGHDR and CDR2 SFDVKD. The V and J ends lost 7 bases and 8 bases respectively, with 16 bases between them. The length of the CDR3 is 14 residues. CDR3 sequence reads: CATSVVAGTGELFF. The CDR3 coding sequence is TGTGCCACCAGCGTTGTAGCCGGGACGGGGGAGCTGTTTTTT.

The genes are TRBV28 and TRBJ2-7; 8 nucleotides align to TRBD1. With V trimmed by 4 bases and J by 3 bases, 8 bases remained unmatched. The CDR3 is made up of 15 amino acids. Germline-derived CDR1 and CDR2 are MDHEN and SYDVKM. The CDR3 region is CASSSTDRGSYEQYF. The DNA of the CDR3 is TGTGCCAGCAGTTCCACTGACAGGGGTAGCTACGAGCAGTACTTC.

This clonotype was detected ten times or more. One end of the junction does not line up with germline, which may come from a read error. V and J are TRBV7-6 and TRBJ2-1; 7 bases are shared with TRBD2. The CDR3 runs to 15 residues. Looked up from germline, CDR1 is SGHVS and CDR2 is FNYEAQ. CDR3 bases: TGTGCCAGCAACTTAGTCCTAGCGGCCTACAATGAGCAGTTCTTC. It yields the protein CASNLVLAAYNEQFF.

The genes are TRBV7-9 and TRBJ2-1; perhaps TRBD1 as D (5 bases). V lost 5 bases to trimming and J lost 15 bases, with 26 bases between them. Germline-derived CDR1 and CDR2 are SEHNR and FQNEAQ (reference sequence). CDR3 size: 15 residues. In nucleotides, the CDR3 is TGTGCCAGCAGCCTGGACGGTTTAGGACAAAATGAGAGGTTCTTC. Its translation is CASSLDGLGQNERFF.

This chain connects TRBV6-5 to TRBJ1-2, with D hard to call. The germline V and J ends were trimmed by 6 bases and 6 bases, with 14 bases remaining between them. Germline V CDR1 and CDR2: MNHEY, SVGAGI. This CDR3 contains 13 residues. This CDR3 is CASSPPRGNGYTF. CDR3 bases: TGTGCCAGCAGCCCCCCGAGAGGGAATGGCTACACCTTC.

The V gene is TRBV29-1, the J gene TRBJ2-5, with D perhaps TRBD2 (7 bases). Germline CDR1 SQVTM, CDR2 ANQGSEA. The CDR3 consists of 14 residues. Trimming cost V 7 bases and J 5 bases, with 20 bases left between them. This chain's CDR3 is CSGTPTGGWETQYF. The CDR3 DNA reads TGCAGCGGTACGCCGACGGGGGGCTGGGAGACCCAGTACTTC.

This clonotype was recorded only once. The rearrangement uses TRBV7-2 and TRBJ1-2, with D unresolved. V shed 0 bases and J shed 0 bases, with 8 bases lying between them. Germline CDR1 SGHTA, CDR2 FQGNSA. This CDR3 is 15 amino acids long. The CDR3 spells CASSLAPDTNYGYTF. The CDR3 DNA reads as TGTGCCAGCAGCTTAGCCCCAGATACTAACTATGGCTACACCTTC.

This rearrangement joins TRBV20-1 to TRBJ2-5; 8 bases agree with TRBD2. Trimming removed 3 bases from V and 4 bases from J; junction bases left unmatched: 4. The CDR3 has 13 residues. Germline CDR1 and CDR2: DFQATT and SNEGSKA (reference sequence). DNA of the CDR3: TGCAGTGCTAGCGGGAGGGCCCCAGAGACCCAGTACTTC. Translation: CSASGRAPETQYF.

This clonotype showed up just once. The chain recombines TRBV29-1 with TRBJ2-1; 9 bases match TRBD2. The CDR3 is 15 amino acids. With V trimmed by 0 bases and J by 7 bases, 7 bases remained unmatched. CDR1 is SQVTM and CDR2 is ANQGSEA in the germline V gene. CDR3 protein: CSVEDLGTSLNEQFF. In DNA, the CDR3 is TGCAGCGTTGAAGATCTTGGGACTAGCTTGAATGAGCAGTTCTTC.

The J gene is TRBJ2-6, the V gene TRBV29-1; 7 bases map to TRBD2. Germline loops: CDR1 SQVTM, CDR2 ANQGSEA. V lost 4 bases to trimming and J lost 0 bases; unmatched junction nucleotides: 3. The CDR3 runs 15 residues. CDR3 sequence (DNA): TGCAGCGTTGTTGGGGGGGGCTCTGGGGCCAACGTCCTGACTTTC. It yields the protein CSVVGGGSGANVLTF. The full variable domain, in which reference TRBV29-1 and TRBJ2-6 provide the parts outside the CDR3, is SAVISQKPSRDICQRGTSLTIQCQVDSQVTMMFWYRQQPGQSLTLIATANQGSEATYESGFVIDKFPISRPNLTFSTLTVSNMSPEDSSIYLCSVVGGGSGANVLTFGAGSRLTVL.

This clonotype was recorded a few times. The chain employs TRBV9 and TRBJ2-5; TRBD1 agrees at 10 bases. The V segment lost 4 bases and the J segment 4 bases; nucleotides outside the gene matches: 4. Germline V gene sequence: CDR1 SGDLS, CDR2 YYNGEE. The CDR3 consists of 14 residues. This CDR3 is CASSYDRGRETQYF. In DNA, the CDR3 is TGTGCCAGCAGCTACGACAGGGGGCGAGAGACCCAGTACTTC.

V usage is TRBV11-1 and J usage is TRBJ2-5, with D maybe TRBD1 (5 bases). The length of the CDR3 is 13 residues. From germline, CDR1 is SGHAT and CDR2 FQDESV (reference sequence). V lost 6 bases, J lost 5 bases, and 13 bases lay in between. For the CDR3, the DNA is TGTGCCAGCAGTCCCCCGGCAGGGGAGACCCAGTACTTC. It yields the protein CASSPPAGETQYF.

The chain is built from TRBV29-1 and TRBJ2-7; weak D call: TRBD2 (7 bases). Trimming stripped 7 bases from V and 2 bases from J, with 12 bases between. Per the germline V gene, CDR1 is SQVTM and CDR2 is ANQGSEA. The CDR3 extends over 12 amino acids. Here the CDR3 DNA reads TGCAGCGCACGGGGGGCCCCCTACGAGCAGTACTTC. Its translation: CSARGAPYEQYF.

The chain employs TRBV20-1 and TRBJ2-1; 7 bases line up with TRBD2. V shed 0 bases and J 10 bases; nucleotides not matched to a gene: 9. The CDR3 contains 14 residues. Germline V gives CDR1 DFQATT, CDR2 SNEGSKA (reference sequence). In DNA, the CDR3 is TGCAGTGCTAGAGATTGGGGCGGGAGCGGGGAGCAGTTCTTC. Translation: CSARDWGGSGEQFF.

Only a few counts were recorded for this clonotype. V is TRBV10-3 and J is TRBJ2-3; D uncertain. V dropped 11 bases and J dropped 6 bases, with 12 bases sitting between them. The CDR3 loop spans 11 amino acids. Germline-derived CDR1 and CDR2 are ENHRY and SYGVKD. The CDR3 region has the DNA TGTGCCGCCGCTTATAGTGATACGCAGTATTTT. Translation: CAAAYSDTQYF.

The genes are TRBV24-1 and TRBJ2-1, with D possibly matching TRBD2 (6 bases). Between the trimmed V and J ends, which lost 9 bases and 6 bases, there was a span of 17 bases. From germline, CDR1 is KGHDR and CDR2 SFDVKD. The CDR3 consists of 14 residues. DNA for the CDR3: TGTGCCACCGGCCTGGACGGAGGGCTCAATGAGCAGTTCTTC. Translation: CATGLDGGLNEQFF.

The rearrangement uses TRBV15 and TRBJ2-5, with D possibly TRBD1 on 5 matching bases. The V gene's germline CDR1 is LNHNV and CDR2 YYDKDF (reference sequence). The CDR3 runs 15 residues. The V gene lost 5 bases and the J gene lost 3 bases, with 16 bases spanning the gap. CDR3 residues: CATSPQDILEETQYF. The CDR3 nucleotides are TGTGCCACCAGCCCCCAGGACATCTTGGAAGAGACCCAGTACTTC.

This clonotype occurred a few times. This chain uses TRBV20-1 with TRBJ2-1, with D tentatively TRBD1 or TRBD2 (5 bases each). The CDR3 is 13 amino acids. V was shortened by 3 bases and J by 7 bases, with 13 bases between the two germline ends. Per the germline V gene, CDR1 is DFQATT and CDR2 is SNEGSKA (reference sequence). The CDR3 region has the DNA TGCAGTGCTAGTCTAGCCCAGGGAAATGAGCAGTTCTTC. Translated, it gives CSASLAQGNEQFF.